Shown below are 18 T cell receptor beta chains from a single sample sequenced in a study of PD-1 blockade in classical Hodgkin lymphoma. TCRdb's table, derived via immunoSEQ multiplex PCR, lists solely in-frame clones and lacks some. The sample contains about 37,000 clones, 76% of which appear only once. Autologous stem cell transplantation was followed by relapse in every patient, and brentuximab vedotin exposure varied. The input for sequencing was peripheral blood mononuclear cells (PBMCs), taken before the second cycle of nivolumab. These receptors were obtained from a human donor with classical Hodgkin lymphoma.

The genes are TRBV30 and TRBJ1-4; D possibly corresponds to TRBD1 (5 bases). CDR1 is GTSNPN, CDR2 SVGIG, per germline (reference sequence). CDR3 length equals 12 residues. Trimming cost V 3 bases and J 5 bases, with 7 bases left between them. Written as DNA, the CDR3 is TGTGCCTGGAGGGCAGGGAATGAAAAACTGTTTTTT. Translated, it gives CAWRAGNEKLFF.

The gene calls are TRBV5-4 and TRBJ2-6; TRBD1 is a possible D gene (5 bases). Germline values: CDR1 SGHNT, CDR2 YYREEE (reference sequence). The CDR3 is 19 residues long. Trimming removed 0 bases from V and 3 bases from J, with 19 bases in between. The CDR3 DNA follows: TGTGCCAGCAGCTTGGGGCCCCAGGGCTTCTGGGTTGGGGCCAACGTCCTGACTTTC. Translation gives CASSLGPQGFWVGANVLTF.

The chain joins TRBV7-9 to TRBJ2-3; TRBD1 or TRBD2 may be the D gene (5 bases each). The CDR3 loop spans 14 amino acids. Trimming pared 7 bases from V and 4 bases from J, leaving 15 bases between. Germline V lookup: CDR1 SEHNR, CDR2 FQNEAQ (reference sequence). The CDR3 spells CASNLGTSADTQYF. Here the CDR3 DNA reads TGTGCCAGCAATCTAGGGACGTCCGCAGATACGCAGTATTTT.

J is TRBJ2-3 and V is TRBV5-4, with D hard to call. The V and J ends lost 2 bases and 1 base respectively, with 11 bases between them. The CDR3 loop spans 15 amino acids. CDR1 and CDR2 from the germline V gene are SGHNT and YYREEE (reference sequence). The CDR3 nucleotides are TGTGCCAGCAGCTTCCCGGGTAGCCGCACAGATACGCAGTATTTT. As protein: CASSFPGSRTDTQYF. Supplemented by reference TRBV5-4 and TRBJ2-3, the full variable domain reads ETGVTQSPTHLIKTRGQQVTLRCSSQSGHNTVSWYQQALGQGPQFIFQYYREEENGRGNFPPRFSGLQFPNYSSELNVNALELDDSALYLCASSFPGSRTDTQYFGPGTRLTVL.

V usage is TRBV5-4 and J usage is TRBJ2-3; no reliable D call. CDR1 SGHNT and CDR2 YYREEE come from the germline V gene (reference sequence). This CDR3 contains 15 residues. The V and J ends lost 1 base and 2 bases respectively, with 11 bases between them. CDR3: CASSLFGPATDTQYF. The CDR3 bases are TGTGCCAGCAGCTTGTTTGGGCCTGCCACAGATACGCAGTATTTT.

The chain uses TRBV5-1 and TRBJ2-7; 8 nucleotides match TRBD2. V lost 7 bases to trimming and J lost 5 bases; unmatched junction nucleotides: 11. CDR3 length: 14 residues. CDR1 and CDR2 from the germline V gene are SGHRS and YFSETQ. Here the CDR3 reads CASFHRPGGNEQYF. Written as DNA, the CDR3 is TGCGCCAGCTTCCACCGTCCGGGGGGGAACGAGCAGTACTTC.

This sequence joins TRBV27 and TRBJ1-1, with TRBD1 identical over 11 bases. The CDR3 extends over 15 amino acids. Unmatched junction bases numbered 6, after V lost 5 bases and J lost 4 bases. Germline V gene sequence: CDR1 MNHEY, CDR2 SMNVEV (reference sequence). Written as DNA, the CDR3 is TGTGCCAGCAGTCCTCGGACAGGGGGCCTCACTGAAGCTTTCTTT. Translation gives CASSPRTGGLTEAFF.

This clone was observed a handful of times. The genes are TRBV11-2 and TRBJ2-7, with 8 bases matching TRBD2. The CDR3 extends over 13 amino acids. The V and J ends lost 7 bases and 5 bases, in that order; junction bases with no gene match: 7. Germline CDR1 SGHAT, CDR2 FQNNGV. The CDR3 DNA reads TGTGCCAGCACCCTAGGGCGGGGGGACGAGCAGTACTTC. Translating gives CASTLGRGDEQYF.

The chain carries TRBV7-3 and TRBJ2-2, with 7 bases matching TRBD1. J gave up 2 bases and V 5 bases, and 14 bases lay outside the gene matches. The CDR3 spans 18 residues. The germline V gene has CDR1 SGHTA and CDR2 FQGTGA. The CDR3 region is CASSAYPQGSSNTGELFF. In DNA, the CDR3 is TGTGCCAGCAGCGCTTACCCACAGGGGTCCTCCAACACCGGGGAGCTGTTTTTT.

This clone was found once. V gene TRBV18 combines with J gene TRBJ2-1; 11 bases agree with TRBD2. The ends lost 1 base at V and 7 bases at J; junction bases unmatched: 3. Germline loops: CDR1 KGHSH, CDR2 LQKENI. The CDR3 totals 15 residues. The CDR3 coding sequence is TGTGCCAGCTCACCACAAGCTAGCGGGGGGAATGAGCAGTTCTTC. It translates to CASSPQASGGNEQFF.

The chain recombines TRBV9 with TRBJ2-7; 8 nucleotides agree with TRBD1. Trimming took 2 bases from V and 0 from J; bases not matched to a gene: 1. The CDR3 length is 14 residues. In germline, CDR1 is SGDLS, CDR2 YYNGEE. The CDR3 spells CASSVDRGSYEQYF. The DNA for the CDR3 is TGTGCCAGCAGCGTCGACAGGGGCTCCTACGAGCAGTACTTC.

The chain joins TRBV12-1 to TRBJ2-7; the D call TRBD2 from the table was never checked on the DNA. TRBV12-1 is flagged as a pseudogene. The CDR3 contains 17 residues. The CDR3 reads CASSDRLAGVKFVEQYF. Here the CDR3 DNA reads TGTGCCAGCAGCGACCGACTAGCGGGGGTCAAATTCGTTGAGCAGTACTTC.

The rearrangement links TRBV13 to TRBJ1-2; 9 bases align to TRBD1. Germline V gene lookup returns CDR1 PRHDT and CDR2 FYEKMQ (reference sequence). The CDR3 is made up of 14 amino acids. The J segment lost 5 bases and the V segment lost 5 bases, leaving 6 bases of the junction unmatched. The CDR3 DNA is TGTGCCAGCAGCCAACAGGGGGCCGGGTATGGCTACACCTTC. Encoded protein: CASSQQGAGYGYTF.

This chain uses TRBV9 with TRBJ1-2; no firm D call. The CDR3 consists of 12 residues. The V gene's germline CDR1 is SGDLS and CDR2 YYNGEE. Trimming cost V 2 bases and J 3 bases, with 5 bases left between them. In nucleotides, the CDR3 is TGTGCCAGCAGCGTGCAGGACTATGGCTACACCTTC. Amino acid sequence: CASSVQDYGYTF.

The chain has TRBV5-4 and TRBJ2-2, with 8 bases matching TRBD2. CDR3 length: 14 residues. V was pared by 6 bases and J by 1 base, with 2 bases of the junction left unmatched. Germline V gene data show CDR1 as SGHNT and CDR2 as YYREEE (reference sequence). In nucleotides, the CDR3 is TGTGCCAGCACCAGCGGGGGGAACACCGGGGAGCTGTTTTTT. Residues: CASTSGGNTGELFF.

V and J are TRBV7-6 and TRBJ1-2; no definite D call. V lost 5 bases and J lost 1, with 11 bases in between. The CDR3 consists of 14 residues. From germline, CDR1 is SGHVS and CDR2 FNYEAQ. CDR3 nucleotides: TGTGCCAGCAGCCCTCAAGTGGGTAACTATGGCTACACCTTC. Translating it yields CASSPQVGNYGYTF.

The chain joins TRBV9 to TRBJ2-5; D may be TRBD2 (5 bases). Germline V gene lookup returns CDR1 SGDLS and CDR2 YYNGEE. With 0 bases removed from V and 7 bases from J, the gap between germline ends came to 10 bases. The CDR3 length is 13 residues. CDR3 residues: CASSVVLRGTQYF. In nucleotides, the CDR3 is TGTGCCAGCAGCGTAGTTCTCCGGGGGACCCAGTACTTC.

CDR3 bases: TGTGCCAGTGCCTGGGACCCCCAAGAGACCCAGTACTTC. This gives the protein CASAWDPQETQYF. The chain has TRBV19 and TRBJ2-5; tentatively, D is TRBD1 or TRBD2 (5 bases each). Germline CDR1 LNHDA, CDR2 SQIVND (reference sequence). This CDR3 has 13 amino acids. The V end was cut by 8 bases, the J end by 1 base, with 11 bases between.